This T cell receptor (beta chain) was retrieved from a study of immune evolution from preneoplasia to lung adenocarcinoma. The data were produced by immunoSEQ multiplex PCR, yet TCRdb's version contains in-frame clones alone and is incomplete. Of around 7,900 clones in the sample, 78% were seen once. After removal of 3 bases from V and 4 bases from J, the junction contained 6 bases not matched to a gene. This CDR3 has 14 amino acids. CDR1 GTSNPN and CDR2 SVGIG come from the germline V gene (reference sequence). The gene calls are TRBV30 and TRBJ2-1; 7 nucleotides align to TRBD1. This clonotype was sampled from a person aged 70 to 85 with lung adenocarcinoma. The sample comprised FFPE adjacent normal lung tissue. The CDR3 loop reads CAWRRGGSYNEQFF. CDR3 bases: TGTGCCTGGAGGCGAGGGGGCTCTTACAATGAGCAGTTCTTC.